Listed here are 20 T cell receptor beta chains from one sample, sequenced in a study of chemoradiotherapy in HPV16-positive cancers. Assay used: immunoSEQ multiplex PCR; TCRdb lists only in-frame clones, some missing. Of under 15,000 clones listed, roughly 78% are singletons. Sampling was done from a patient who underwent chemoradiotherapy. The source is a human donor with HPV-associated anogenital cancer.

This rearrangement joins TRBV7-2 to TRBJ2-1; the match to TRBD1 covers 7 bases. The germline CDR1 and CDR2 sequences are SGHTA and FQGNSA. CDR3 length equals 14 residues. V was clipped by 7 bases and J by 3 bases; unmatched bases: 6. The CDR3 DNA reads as TGTGCCAGCACTTTCCGGGACAGCTACAATGAGCAGTTCTTC. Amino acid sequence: CASTFRDSYNEQFF. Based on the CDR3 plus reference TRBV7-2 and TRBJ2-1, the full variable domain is GAGVSQSPSNKVTEKGKDVELRCDPISGHTALYWYRQSLGQGLEFLIYFQGNSAPDKSGLPSDRFSAERTGGSVSTLTIQRTQQEDSAVYLCASTFRDSYNEQFFGPGTRLTVL.

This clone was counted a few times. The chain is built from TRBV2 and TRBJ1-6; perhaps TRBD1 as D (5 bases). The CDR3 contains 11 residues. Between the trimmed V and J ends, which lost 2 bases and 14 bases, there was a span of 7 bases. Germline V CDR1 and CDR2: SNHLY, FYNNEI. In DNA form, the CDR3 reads TGTGCCAGCAGTGAACGGGGGTCCCTCCACTTT. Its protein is CASSERGSLHF.

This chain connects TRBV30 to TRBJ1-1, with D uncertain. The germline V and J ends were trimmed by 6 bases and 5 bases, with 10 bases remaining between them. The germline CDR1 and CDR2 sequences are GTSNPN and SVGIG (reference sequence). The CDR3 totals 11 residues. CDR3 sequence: CACNMRTEAFF. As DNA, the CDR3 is TGTGCCTGCAACATGAGAACTGAAGCTTTCTTT.

The CDR3 DNA is TGTGCCAGCAGCTTGGGTGACAGGGACGGAGAGACCCAGTACTTC. Protein product: CASSLGDRDGETQYF. The gene calls are TRBV5-8 and TRBJ2-5; 7 nucleotides line up with TRBD1. The CDR3 runs 15 residues. CDR1 is SGHTS and CDR2 is YDEGEE in the germline V gene. J was trimmed by 4 bases and V by 0 bases; bases with no gene match: 6.

The CDR3 loop is CASSRDWREETQYF. CDR3 DNA: TGTGCCAGCAGCCGGGACTGGAGGGAAGAGACCCAGTACTTC. The chain couples TRBV5-6 to TRBJ2-5; possibly TRBD2 for D (6 bases). The CDR3 sequence is 14 residues long. Trimming pared 4 bases from V and 3 bases from J, leaving 13 bases between. Per germline, CDR1 SGHDT and CDR2 YYEEEE.

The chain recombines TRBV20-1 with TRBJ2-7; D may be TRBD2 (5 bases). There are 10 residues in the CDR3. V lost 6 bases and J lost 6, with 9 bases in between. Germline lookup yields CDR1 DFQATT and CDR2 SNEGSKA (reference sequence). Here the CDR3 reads CSAGRGEQYF. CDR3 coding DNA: TGCAGTGCAGGACGGGGCGAGCAGTACTTC.

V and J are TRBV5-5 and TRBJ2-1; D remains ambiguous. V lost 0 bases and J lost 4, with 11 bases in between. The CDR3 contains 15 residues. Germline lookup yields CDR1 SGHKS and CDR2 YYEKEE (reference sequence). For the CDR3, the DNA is TGTGCCAGCAGCTTGGGGGCAGGCGTATACAATGAGCAGTTCTTC. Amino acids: CASSLGAGVYNEQFF.

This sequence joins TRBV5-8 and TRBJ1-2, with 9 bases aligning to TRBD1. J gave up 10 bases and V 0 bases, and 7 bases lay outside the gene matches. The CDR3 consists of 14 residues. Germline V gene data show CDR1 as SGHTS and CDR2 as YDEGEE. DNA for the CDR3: TGTGCCAGCAGCTTGGTATCGGGACAGGGCCTCTACACCTTC. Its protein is CASSLVSGQGLYTF.

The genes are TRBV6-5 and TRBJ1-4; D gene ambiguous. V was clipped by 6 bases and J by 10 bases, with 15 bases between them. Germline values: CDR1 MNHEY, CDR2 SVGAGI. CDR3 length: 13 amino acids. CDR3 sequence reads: CASSPSTPLKLFF. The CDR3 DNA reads TGTGCCAGCAGCCCAAGCACCCCCTTAAAACTGTTTTTT.

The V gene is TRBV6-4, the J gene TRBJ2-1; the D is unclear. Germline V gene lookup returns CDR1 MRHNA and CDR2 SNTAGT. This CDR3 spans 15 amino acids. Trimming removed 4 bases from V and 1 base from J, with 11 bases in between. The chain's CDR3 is CASSVSSWSYNEQFF. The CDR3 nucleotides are TGTGCCAGCAGTGTTTCAAGTTGGTCCTACAATGAGCAGTTCTTC.

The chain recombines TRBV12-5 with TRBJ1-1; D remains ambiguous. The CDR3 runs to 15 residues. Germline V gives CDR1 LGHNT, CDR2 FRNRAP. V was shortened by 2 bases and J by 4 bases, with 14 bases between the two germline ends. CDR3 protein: CASGLLSGLGTEAFF. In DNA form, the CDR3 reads TGTGCTAGTGGTTTGTTGTCCGGGCTAGGCACTGAAGCTTTCTTT.

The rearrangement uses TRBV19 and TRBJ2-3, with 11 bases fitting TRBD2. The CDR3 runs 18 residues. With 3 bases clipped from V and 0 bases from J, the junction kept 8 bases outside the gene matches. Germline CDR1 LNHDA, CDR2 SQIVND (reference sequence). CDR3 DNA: TGTGCCAGTAGTATCTCGCAACTAGCGGGGGCCAGCACAGATACGCAGTATTTT. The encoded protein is CASSISQLAGASTDTQYF.

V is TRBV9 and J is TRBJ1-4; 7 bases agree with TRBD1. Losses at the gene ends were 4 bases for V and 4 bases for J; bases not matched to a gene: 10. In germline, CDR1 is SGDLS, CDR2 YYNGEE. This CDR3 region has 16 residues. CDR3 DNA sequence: TGTGCCAGCAGCCCCGGGACAGCAACCTTTAATGAAAAACTGTTTTTT. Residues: CASSPGTATFNEKLFF.

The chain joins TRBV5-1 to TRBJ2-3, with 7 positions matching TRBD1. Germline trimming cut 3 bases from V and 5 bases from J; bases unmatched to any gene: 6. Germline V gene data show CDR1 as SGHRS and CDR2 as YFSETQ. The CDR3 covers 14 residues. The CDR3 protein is CASSWGTEGDTQYF. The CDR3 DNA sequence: TGCGCCAGCAGCTGGGGGACAGAGGGAGATACGCAGTATTTT.

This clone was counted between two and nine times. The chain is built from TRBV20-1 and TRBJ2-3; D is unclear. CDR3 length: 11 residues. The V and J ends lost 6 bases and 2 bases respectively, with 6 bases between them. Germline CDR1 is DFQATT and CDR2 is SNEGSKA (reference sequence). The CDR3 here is CSAVYTDTQYF. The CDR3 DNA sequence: TGCAGTGCCGTTTACACAGATACGCAGTATTTT.

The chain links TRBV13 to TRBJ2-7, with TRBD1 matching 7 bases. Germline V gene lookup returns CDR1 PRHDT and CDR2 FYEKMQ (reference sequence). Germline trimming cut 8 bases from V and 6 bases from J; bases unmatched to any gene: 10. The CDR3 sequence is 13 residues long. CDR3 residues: CASAYLQGPEQYF. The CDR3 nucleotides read TGTGCCAGCGCCTATTTACAGGGGCCCGAGCAGTACTTC.

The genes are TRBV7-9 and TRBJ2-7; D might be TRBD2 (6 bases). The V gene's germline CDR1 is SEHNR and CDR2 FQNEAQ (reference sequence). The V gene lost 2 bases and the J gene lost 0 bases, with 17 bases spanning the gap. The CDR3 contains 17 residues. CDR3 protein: CASSLRGDSIFSYEQYF. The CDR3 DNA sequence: TGTGCCAGCAGCTTAAGAGGGGACTCAATATTCTCCTACGAGCAGTACTTC. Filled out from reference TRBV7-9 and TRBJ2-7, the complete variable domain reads DTGVSQNPRHKITKRGQNVTFRCDPISEHNRLYWYRQTLGQGPEFLTYFQNEAQLEKSRLLSDRFSAERPKGSFSTLEIQRTEQGDSAMYLCASSLRGDSIFSYEQYFGPGTRLTVT.

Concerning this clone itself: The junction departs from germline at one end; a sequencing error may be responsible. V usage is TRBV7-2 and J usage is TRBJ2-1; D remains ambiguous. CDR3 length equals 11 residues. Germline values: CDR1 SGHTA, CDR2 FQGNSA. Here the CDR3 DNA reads TGTGCCAGCGGCTTTAACAATGAGCAGTTCTTC. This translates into CASGFNNEQFF. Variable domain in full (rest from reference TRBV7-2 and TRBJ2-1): GAGVSQSPSNKVTEKGKDVELRCDPISGHTALYWYRQSLGQGLEFLIYFQGNSAPDKSGLPSDRFSAERTGGSVSTLTIQRTQQEDSAVYLCASGFNNEQFFGPGTRLTVL.

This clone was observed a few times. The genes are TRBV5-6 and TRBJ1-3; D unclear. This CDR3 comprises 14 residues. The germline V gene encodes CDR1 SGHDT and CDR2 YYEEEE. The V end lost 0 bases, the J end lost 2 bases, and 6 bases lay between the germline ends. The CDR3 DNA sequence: TGTGCCAGCAGCTTGGATAGTCCTGGAAACACCATATATTTT. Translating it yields CASSLDSPGNTIYF.

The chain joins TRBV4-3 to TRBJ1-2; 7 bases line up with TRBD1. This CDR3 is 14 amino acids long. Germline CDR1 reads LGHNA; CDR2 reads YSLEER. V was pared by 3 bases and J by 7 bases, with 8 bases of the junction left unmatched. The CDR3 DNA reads TGCGCCAGCAGCCAGGCGACAGGGACTGGTGGCTACACCTTC. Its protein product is CASSQATGTGGYTF.